The 29 T cell receptor beta chains below come from one sample, sequenced in a study of cytomegalovirus exposure and HLA in healthy donors (dated by TCRdb to about 2017). The library was produced with the immunoSEQ multiplex PCR assay. The multiplex PCR relied on a mix of 60 forward primers for TCR Vbeta segments and 13 reverse primers for TCR Jbeta segments. The table comes from immuneACCESS by way of TCRdb, which keeps in-frame sequences with V and J called. Part of the clones is missing from these tables; in studies checked, under half for an unresolved V gene and the rest for unknown reasons. The sample yields 80,000 or so clones; less than 80% were counted once. The top ten clones comprise approximately 7.3% of the sample. Sequencing was done on a sample of PBMCs. These receptors were collected from a middle-aged woman in good health and CMV-seronegative.

The chain has TRBV7-9 and TRBJ1-2; no clear D. V shed 8 bases and J shed 7 bases, with 17 bases lying between them. CDR1 is SEHNR, CDR2 FQNEAQ, per germline (reference sequence). This CDR3 is 13 amino acids long. The CDR3 DNA is TGTGCCAGCGACTTCCGCGGGGATTCTGGCTACACCTTC. Its translation is CASDFRGDSGYTF.

The rearrangement links TRBV5-1 to TRBJ2-7, with D perhaps TRBD2 (5 bases). The germline CDR1 and CDR2 sequences are SGHRS and YFSETQ. The CDR3 loop spans 15 amino acids. V was clipped by 4 bases and J by 2 bases, with 16 bases between them. The CDR3 is CASSVPGDGTYEQYF. The CDR3 DNA reads as TGCGCCAGCAGCGTCCCCGGGGATGGGACCTACGAGCAGTACTTC. Combining the CDR3 with reference TRBV5-1 and TRBJ2-7 gives the whole variable domain KAGVTQTPRYLIKTRGQQVTLSCSPISGHRSVSWYQQTPGQGLQFLFEYFSETQRNKGNFPGRFSGRQFSNSRSEMNVSTLELGDSALYLCASSVPGDGTYEQYFGPGTRLTVT.

The chain is built from TRBV6-1 and TRBJ2-7; D might be TRBD1 (5 bases). V was clipped by 4 bases and J by 5 bases, with 15 bases between them. CDR3 length: 14 amino acids. Germline V CDR1 and CDR2: MNHNS, SASEGT. The CDR3 sequence: CASSVWTISHEQYF. The CDR3 DNA reads as TGTGCCAGCAGTGTCTGGACAATTTCTCACGAGCAGTACTTC.

This clone was detected only once. The chain is built from TRBV18 and TRBJ2-7; TRBD2 agrees at 11 bases. Germline-derived CDR1 and CDR2 are KGHSH and LQKENI. The CDR3 covers 17 residues. After removal of 2 bases from V and 5 bases from J, the junction contained 11 bases not matched to a gene. This CDR3 reads CASSPNSGGAGHDEQYF. In DNA form, the CDR3 reads TGTGCCAGCTCACCAAATAGCGGGGGGGCAGGTCACGACGAGCAGTACTTC.

CDR3 region: CASSDRGGGSYEQYF. The CDR3 nucleotides read TGCGCCAGCAGTGACAGGGGAGGGGGTTCCTACGAGCAGTACTTC. V and J are TRBV10-2 and TRBJ2-7, with D maybe TRBD2 (7 bases). Trimming stripped 3 bases from V and 1 base from J, with 13 bases between. Germline loops: CDR1 WSHSY, CDR2 SAAADI. The length of the CDR3 is 15 residues.

The rearrangement joins TRBV5-1 to TRBJ1-1, with D possibly matching TRBD1 (5 bases). Deletions cut 0 bases from V and 0 bases from J, with 12 bases between. Germline values: CDR1 SGHRS, CDR2 YFSETQ. The CDR3 has 16 residues. CDR3 DNA sequence: TGCGCCAGCAGCTTGGATGGGGCGCGTATGAACACTGAAGCTTTCTTT. Its protein is CASSLDGARMNTEAFF.

The chain uses TRBV15 and TRBJ2-1; TRBD1 matches 7 bases. Germline trimming cut 6 bases from V and 8 bases from J; bases unmatched to any gene: 13. The CDR3 covers 15 residues. In germline, CDR1 is LNHNV, CDR2 YYDKDF (reference sequence). CDR3 nucleotides: TGTGCCACCAGTCGTGACAGGGACCTTTTGGATGAGCAGTTCTTC. Its protein product is CATSRDRDLLDEQFF.

The CDR3 loop is CASSPTRDRAYGYTF. As DNA, the CDR3 is TGTGCCAGCTCCCCTACCCGGGACAGGGCCTATGGCTACACCTTC. This sequence joins TRBV18 and TRBJ1-2; 9 nucleotides agree with TRBD1. This CDR3 is built from 15 residues. The junction had 9 bases not matched to a gene; V was cut back by 6 bases and J by 4 bases. The germline V gene has CDR1 KGHSH and CDR2 LQKENI.

The CDR3 loop reads CASRKRGGPFYNEQFF. CDR3 bases: TGTGCCAGCAGAAAGCGGGGGGGACCCTTCTACAATGAGCAGTTCTTC. The chain recombines TRBV27 with TRBJ2-1; the match to TRBD2 covers 10 bases. Trimming at V came to 6 bases and at J to 3 bases, leaving 8 bases not matched to a gene. The CDR3 covers 16 residues. From germline, CDR1 is MNHEY and CDR2 SMNVEV (reference sequence).

The J gene is TRBJ2-6, the V gene TRBV29-1; D is perhaps TRBD2 (6 bases). Trimming cost V 6 bases and J 1 base, with 10 bases left between them. The CDR3 runs to 14 residues. Germline CDR1 reads SQVTM; CDR2 reads ANQGSEA. As DNA, the CDR3 is TGCAGCGTGACCCGGGGGTCTGGGGCCAACGTCCTGACTTTC. Translated: CSVTRGSGANVLTF.

This clone was recorded a few times. The chain has TRBV5-6 and TRBJ2-1; 8 bases line up with TRBD2. Germline assignment: CDR1 SGHDT and CDR2 YYEEEE. Trimming at V came to 5 bases and at J to 5 bases, leaving 6 bases not matched to a gene. The CDR3 is 14 residues long. In DNA, the CDR3 is TGTGCCAGCAGTTATGGACTAGCCGACAATGAGCAGTTCTTC. Translating gives CASSYGLADNEQFF.

This clone appeared a few times. V is TRBV11-2 and J is TRBJ2-7; D not resolved. The CDR3 totals 14 residues. Between the trimmed V and J ends, which lost 1 base and 0 bases, there was a span of 7 bases. Germline V gene sequence: CDR1 SGHAT, CDR2 FQNNGV. DNA for the CDR3: TGTGCCAGCAGCTTAGTTGTCTCCTCCTACGAGCAGTACTTC. This translates into CASSLVVSSYEQYF. The whole variable domain, filled in from reference TRBV11-2 and TRBJ2-7, reads EAGVAQSPRYKIIEKRQSVAFWCNPISGHATLYWYQQILGQGPKLLIQFQNNGVVDDSQLPKDRFSAERLKGVDSTLKIQPAKLEDSAVYLCASSLVVSSYEQYFGPGTRLTVT.

The table lists this clone with a count of one. The chain is built from TRBV18 and TRBJ1-5; 10 nucleotides align to TRBD1. Trimming cost V 6 bases and J 2 bases; bases outside gene matches: 25. The CDR3 totals 22 residues. The germline V gene has CDR1 KGHSH and CDR2 LQKENI. The CDR3 coding sequence is TGTGCCAGCTCTCAAGTCCAAACCCCGGGACAGGGGACCACAGAGGGCAATCAGCCCCAGCATTTT. As protein: CASSQVQTPGQGTTEGNQPQHF.

The V gene is TRBV6-6, the J gene TRBJ1-2; D is possibly TRBD1 (6 bases). The CDR3 consists of 13 residues. V was trimmed by 8 bases and J by 8 bases, leaving 18 bases between them. Germline V gene data show CDR1 as MNHNY and CDR2 as SVGAGI (reference sequence). In DNA, the CDR3 is TGTGCCAGCGCCCGGGACATGACCCTCGGCTACACCTTC. Its protein product is CASARDMTLGYTF.

The chain uses TRBV2 and TRBJ2-3; D is perhaps TRBD2 (5 bases). V was cut by 3 bases and J by 0 bases, with 10 bases left in between. The germline V gene has CDR1 SNHLY and CDR2 FYNNEI. The length of the CDR3 is 15 residues. DNA for the CDR3: TGTGCCAGCAGTGAGAGAGCGGCGAGCACAGATACGCAGTATTTT. It specifies CASSERAASTDTQYF.

DNA of the CDR3: TGTGCCAGCACCTCGACAGACTCTGGGGCCAACGTCCTGACTTTC. Its translation: CASTSTDSGANVLTF. The gene calls are TRBV21-1 and TRBJ2-6; the table's D call, TRBD1, has no DNA check behind it. TRBV21-1 is classified as a pseudogene. The CDR3 covers 15 residues.

V gene TRBV30 combines with J gene TRBJ1-5, with 7 bases fitting TRBD1. This CDR3 spans 14 amino acids. CDR1 and CDR2 from the germline V gene are GTSNPN and SVGIG (reference sequence). Unmatched junction bases numbered 6, after V lost 0 bases and J lost 7 bases. CDR3 amino acids: CAWSVGDRAQPQHF. CDR3 coding DNA: TGTGCCTGGAGTGTGGGCGACAGGGCACAGCCCCAGCATTTT. The entire variable domain, with the rest obtained from reference TRBV30 and TRBJ1-5, is as follows: SQTIHQWPATLVQPVGSPLSLECTVEGTSNPNLYWYRQAAGRGLQLLFYSVGIGQISSEVPQNLSASRPQDRQFILSSKKLLLSDSGFYLCAWSVGDRAQPQHFGDGTRLSIL.

The J gene is TRBJ2-3, the V gene TRBV7-8; 12 bases are shared with TRBD2. The ends lost 6 bases at V and 4 bases at J; junction bases unmatched: 8. Germline values: CDR1 SGHVS, CDR2 FQNEAQ. There are 16 residues in the CDR3. CDR3 protein: CASRELAGGRSDTQYF. Here the CDR3 DNA reads TGTGCCAGCAGGGAGCTAGCGGGGGGGCGATCAGATACGCAGTATTTT.

CDR3 loop: CSVPTGGALGETQYF. The CDR3 nucleotides are TGCAGCGTTCCCACAGGGGGCGCTTTGGGAGAGACCCAGTACTTC. The chain uses TRBV29-1 and TRBJ2-5; TRBD1 agrees at 9 bases. CDR1 and CDR2 from the germline V gene are SQVTM and ANQGSEA. Trimming at V came to 5 bases and at J to 4 bases, leaving 11 bases not matched to a gene. The CDR3 length is 15 residues.

V and J are TRBV4-3 and TRBJ2-1; D uncertain. Germline V lookup: CDR1 LGHNA, CDR2 YSLEER. This CDR3 region has 18 residues. With 0 bases removed from V and 0 bases from J, the gap between germline ends came to 15 bases. CDR3 nucleotides: TGCGCCAGCAGCCAAGACGGGTCCGCAACGAGCTCCTACAATGAGCAGTTCTTC. This gives the protein CASSQDGSATSSYNEQFF.

The genes are TRBV7-8 and TRBJ1-2; D unresolved. Trimming removed 5 bases at V and 7 bases at J, with 14 bases between. In germline, CDR1 is SGHVS, CDR2 FQNEAQ. The CDR3 is 13 amino acids. CDR3 sequence (DNA): TGTGCCAGCAGCAACTTCGTGTTGTCTGGCTACACCTTC. This gives the protein CASSNFVLSGYTF.

V usage is TRBV28 and J usage is TRBJ2-3, with 11 bases matching TRBD2. This CDR3 region has 20 residues. Germline V gene lookup returns CDR1 MDHEN and CDR2 SYDVKM. V shed 4 bases and J 3 bases; nucleotides not matched to a gene: 18. The CDR3 is CASSYRMLAGGRLGTDTQYF. The CDR3 bases are TGTGCCAGCAGTTACAGGATGCTAGCGGGAGGCAGACTTGGGACAGATACGCAGTATTTT. The full variable domain, its missing parts supplied by reference TRBV28 and TRBJ2-3, is DVKVTQSSRYLVKRTGEKVFLECVQDMDHENMFWYRQDPGLGLRLIYFSYDVKMKEKGDIPEGYSVSREKKERFSLILESASTNQTSMYLCASSYRMLAGGRLGTDTQYFGPGTRLTVL.

The rearrangement joins TRBV7-9 to TRBJ2-5; maybe TRBD2 (6 bases). Trimming took 7 bases from V and 2 from J, leaving 11 bases between them. This CDR3 is built from 13 residues. Germline CDR1 SEHNR, CDR2 FQNEAQ (reference sequence). The DNA of the CDR3 is TGTGCCAGCACCCAGAGCGGGCAAGAGACCCAGTACTTC. Its translation: CASTQSGQETQYF.

This clone showed up just a few times. The CDR3 protein is CASNRQGGEPFEAFF. In DNA, the CDR3 is TGTGCCAGCAACAGACAGGGAGGAGAGCCCTTTGAAGCTTTCTTT. The J gene is TRBJ1-1, the V gene TRBV6-5; 7 nucleotides align to TRBD1. V dropped 7 bases and J dropped 7; count of bases not matched to a gene: 15. The CDR3 sequence is 15 residues long. Germline CDR1 and CDR2: MNHEY and SVGAGI.

The rearrangement links TRBV18 to TRBJ1-1, with D tentatively TRBD1 (5 bases). Trimming removed 3 bases at V and 6 bases at J, with 11 bases between. There are 13 residues in the CDR3. Germline V lookup: CDR1 KGHSH, CDR2 LQKENI. The CDR3 is CASSPLGGAEAFF. DNA for the CDR3: TGTGCCAGCTCACCCCTCGGGGGGGCTGAAGCTTTCTTT.

The rearrangement links TRBV7-3 to TRBJ2-3, with 7 bases that match TRBD1. Germline CDR1 SGHTA, CDR2 FQGTGA. J gave up 1 base and V 5 bases, and 3 bases lay outside the gene matches. The length of the CDR3 is 14 residues. In nucleotides, the CDR3 is TGTGCCAGCAGCCGCGGACAGGGCACAGATACGCAGTATTTT. Translated: CASSRGQGTDTQYF.

The chain employs TRBV5-1 and TRBJ2-1; 9 bases match TRBD1. Germline V gene data show CDR1 as SGHRS and CDR2 as YFSETQ. The V gene end was trimmed by 2 bases and the J gene end by 3 bases; junction bases not matched to a gene: 3. The CDR3 is made up of 15 amino acids. The CDR3 region is CASSLGQGFYNEQFF. The CDR3 region has the DNA TGCGCCAGCAGCTTAGGACAGGGGTTCTACAATGAGCAGTTCTTC.

The rearrangement links TRBV5-5 to TRBJ1-5; possibly TRBD1 for D (5 bases). Germline V gene sequence: CDR1 SGHKS, CDR2 YYEKEE (reference sequence). V lost 0 bases to trimming and J lost 3 bases, with 10 bases between them. The CDR3 extends over 15 amino acids. The CDR3 spells CASSLVAGNNQPQHF. CDR3 nucleotides: TGTGCCAGCAGCTTGGTCGCAGGGAACAATCAGCCCCAGCATTTT.

The V gene is TRBV4-3, the J gene TRBJ2-1; 12 bases are shared with TRBD2. This CDR3 has 19 amino acids. Germline V gene sequence: CDR1 LGHNA, CDR2 YSLEER. With 3 bases clipped from V and 3 bases from J, the junction kept 12 bases outside the gene matches. The DNA of the CDR3 is TGCGCCAGCAGCCAGTTCGGAACTAGCGGGAGGTTTCTCTACAATGAGCAGTTCTTC. Encoded protein: CASSQFGTSGRFLYNEQFF.